One and the same sample provided the 24 T cell receptor beta chains below, sequenced in a study of cytomegalovirus exposure and HLA in healthy donors. This PCR relied on a set of 60 Vbeta primers and 13 Jbeta primers. TCRdb's copy holds only in-frame clones and misses some; the assay was immunoSEQ multiplex PCR. The table records about 180,000 clones, 75% to 85% of them present only once. Input material: PBMCs. These receptors were taken from a woman in her sixties or seventies in good health and CMV-seropositive.

The CDR3 region is CASSVRLLAGGHEQYF. Here the CDR3 DNA reads TGCGCCAGCAGCGTAAGGTTACTAGCGGGAGGCCACGAGCAGTACTTC. The rearrangement joins TRBV5-1 to TRBJ2-5; 12 nucleotides agree with TRBD2. The DNA end is a closer match to TRBJ2-7, so the J assignment may be wrong. This CDR3 spans 16 amino acids. Germline-derived CDR1 and CDR2 are SGHRS and YFSETQ.

This chain links TRBV6-4 with TRBJ2-3; 9 bases are a match to TRBD2. The V and J ends lost 0 bases and 4 bases, in that order; junction bases with no gene match: 5. Germline CDR1 and CDR2: MRHNA and SNTAGT. This CDR3 comprises 16 residues. CDR3 region: CASSDSASGEADTQYF. Written as DNA, the CDR3 is TGTGCCAGCAGTGACTCAGCTAGCGGGGAGGCAGATACGCAGTATTTT.

The V call is TRBV15, the J call TRBJ1-1; 7 bases match TRBD1. CDR1 and CDR2 (germline): LNHNV, YYDKDF (reference sequence). The CDR3 contains 16 residues. The V gene end was trimmed by 7 bases and the J gene end by 1 base; junction bases not matched to a gene: 12. In DNA form, the CDR3 reads TGTGCCACCAACCCGTACTGGACAGGTACGAACACTGAAGCTTTCTTT. Translated, it gives CATNPYWTGTNTEAFF.

The chain uses TRBV28 and TRBJ2-7; unclear D gene. Looked up from germline, CDR1 is MDHEN and CDR2 is SYDVKM. CDR3 length: 13 amino acids. V lost 5 bases and J lost 3, with 11 bases in between. CDR3 protein: CASSISSIYEQYF. The CDR3 DNA sequence: TGTGCCAGCAGTATTAGTAGTATCTACGAGCAGTACTTC. The full variable domain, with the rest looked up from reference TRBV28 and TRBJ2-7, is DVKVTQSSRYLVKRTGEKVFLECVQDMDHENMFWYRQDPGLGLRLIYFSYDVKMKEKGDIPEGYSVSREKKERFSLILESASTNQTSMYLCASSISSIYEQYFGPGTRLTVT.

The chain links TRBV9 to TRBJ2-3; TRBD2 might be the D (5 bases). V was clipped by 1 base and J by 0 bases, with 9 bases between them. CDR3 size: 15 residues. Germline loops: CDR1 SGDLS, CDR2 YYNGEE. The DNA of the CDR3 is TGTGCCAGCAGCGTACTAGCTGCTAGCACAGATACGCAGTATTTT. Translation: CASSVLAASTDTQYF.

This chain connects TRBV28 to TRBJ2-7, with 7 bases fitting TRBD2. Per the germline V gene, CDR1 is MDHEN and CDR2 is SYDVKM. The J segment lost 5 bases and the V segment lost 3 bases, leaving 7 bases of the junction unmatched. CDR3 length equals 14 residues. CDR3 sequence (DNA): TGTGCCAGCAGTTTCGCGGGAGTCCAAAACGAGCAGTACTTC. Translation gives CASSFAGVQNEQYF.

V is TRBV30 and J is TRBJ1-6; 9 bases fit TRBD1. V shed 2 bases and J 9 bases; nucleotides not matched to a gene: 5. The CDR3 sequence is 14 residues long. Germline values: CDR1 GTSNPN, CDR2 SVGIG (reference sequence). The CDR3 DNA reads as TGTGCCTGGAGTCGGGACAGGGTTCTTTCACCCCTCCACTTT. Translating it yields CAWSRDRVLSPLHF.

The chain is built from TRBV5-6 and TRBJ2-2, with D perhaps matching TRBD2 (5 bases). The CDR3 consists of 15 residues. Trimming left V 4 bases short and J 6 bases short, with 16 bases between. Per germline, CDR1 SGHDT and CDR2 YYEEEE. The chain's CDR3 is CASSKDVGRAGELFF. CDR3 DNA sequence: TGTGCCAGCAGCAAAGACGTAGGGCGGGCCGGGGAGCTGTTTTTT.

CDR3 amino acids: CASSFVGRGSSTEAFF. The CDR3, as DNA: TGTGCCAGCAGCTTCGTCGGCAGGGGAAGTTCCACTGAAGCTTTCTTT. This rearrangement joins TRBV5-6 to TRBJ1-1; D may be TRBD1 (6 bases). This CDR3 has 16 residues. V lost 2 bases to trimming and J lost 4 bases, with 18 bases between them. Germline CDR1 SGHDT, CDR2 YYEEEE.

This rearrangement joins TRBV4-2 to TRBJ1-2, with 7 positions matching TRBD1. The CDR3 contains 14 residues. Germline CDR1 is LGHNA and CDR2 is YNFKEQ. With 1 base clipped from V and 4 bases from J, the junction kept 3 bases outside the gene matches. DNA for the CDR3: TGTGCCAGCAGCCAAGGGGGGACAGCCTATGGCTACACCTTC. Protein sequence: CASSQGGTAYGYTF.

This chain connects TRBV6-5 to TRBJ2-1; D is perhaps TRBD2 (6 bases). The CDR3 has 13 residues. V was trimmed by 1 base and J by 9 bases, leaving 10 bases between them. Germline V gives CDR1 MNHEY, CDR2 SVGAGI. In DNA form, the CDR3 reads TGTGCCAGCAGTTACTTAGTGGAGGGTGAGCAGTTCTTC. Translation: CASSYLVEGEQFF.

This clone has only one observation. The V gene is TRBV11-3, the J gene TRBJ1-1, with unresolved D. The CDR3 length is 13 residues. Looked up from germline, CDR1 is SGHNT and CDR2 is YENEEA. Between the trimmed V and J ends, which lost 0 bases and 1 base, there was a span of 3 bases. The CDR3 DNA reads as TGTGCCAGCAGCTTAGAAGCGAACACTGAAGCTTTCTTT. Translated: CASSLEANTEAFF. Full variable domain (missing parts from reference TRBV11-3 and TRBJ1-1): EAGVVQSPRYKIIEKKQPVAFWCNPISGHNTLYWYLQNLGQGPELLIRYENEEAVDDSQLPKDRFSAERLKGVDSTLKIQPAELGDSAVYLCASSLEANTEAFFGQGTRLTVV.

This rearrangement joins TRBV27 to TRBJ1-4, with 8 bases lining up with TRBD1. Germline CDR1 is MNHEY and CDR2 is SMNVEV (reference sequence). The CDR3 is made up of 15 amino acids. With V trimmed by 6 bases and J by 3 bases, 6 bases remained unmatched. In nucleotides, the CDR3 is TGTGCCAGCAGATATACAGGGGGACCTAATGAAAAACTGTTTTTT. This codes for CASRYTGGPNEKLFF.

The rearrangement links TRBV5-4 to TRBJ2-2; 10 bases match TRBD2. Germline lookup yields CDR1 SGHNT and CDR2 YYREEE (reference sequence). The trim removed 0 bases at V and 7 bases at J, leaving 3 bases unmatched. This CDR3 has 15 amino acids. The CDR3 is CASSLELAGSGELFF. Written as DNA, the CDR3 is TGTGCCAGCAGCTTGGAACTAGCGGGGAGCGGGGAGCTGTTTTTT.

This clone was counted once. The chain is built from TRBV7-2 and TRBJ2-1; 10 bases agree with TRBD2. Germline CDR1 and CDR2: SGHTA and FQGNSA. V shed 1 base and J 6 bases; nucleotides not matched to a gene: 3. The CDR3 length is 15 residues. The chain's CDR3 is CASSLGAGGFNEQFF. In DNA, the CDR3 is TGTGCCAGCAGCTTAGGAGCGGGAGGGTTCAATGAGCAGTTCTTC.

The rearrangement joins TRBV11-2 to TRBJ1-2; 7 positions match TRBD1. The length of the CDR3 is 13 residues. Trimming removed 6 bases from V and 6 bases from J; junction bases left unmatched: 7. The germline V gene encodes CDR1 SGHAT and CDR2 FQNNGV. The CDR3 sequence: CASRQQGRHGYTF. The CDR3 coding sequence is TGTGCCAGCAGGCAACAGGGGAGGCATGGCTACACCTTC.

The chain couples TRBV27 to TRBJ1-1, with a weak D call TRBD1 (5 bases). CDR1 and CDR2 (germline): MNHEY, SMNVEV (reference sequence). The CDR3 is 12 residues long. V lost 9 bases and J 5 bases, leaving 13 bases between the germline ends. The CDR3 loop is CARGGVRTEAFF. The CDR3 DNA sequence: TGTGCCAGGGGGGGTGTTCGGACTGAAGCTTTCTTT.

This clone has just a few counts. The rearrangement joins TRBV7-3 to TRBJ2-2; 7 nucleotides align to TRBD1. CDR1 and CDR2 (germline): SGHTA, FQGTGA. The CDR3 runs to 14 residues. Unmatched junction bases numbered 4, after V lost 4 bases and J lost 5 bases. CDR3 amino acids: CASSSGQPTGELFF. DNA of the CDR3: TGTGCCAGCAGCTCGGGACAGCCGACCGGGGAGCTGTTTTTT. Filled out from reference TRBV7-3 and TRBJ2-2, the complete variable domain reads GAGVSQTPSNKVTEKGKYVELRCDPISGHTALYWYRQSLGQGPEFLIYFQGTGAADDSGLPNDRFFAVRPEGSVSTLKIQRTERGDSAVYLCASSSGQPTGELFFGEGSRLTVL.

This clone has just a few counts. V and J are TRBV10-3 and TRBJ2-5, with D possibly matching TRBD1 (6 bases). The length of the CDR3 is 12 residues. The germline V gene encodes CDR1 ENHRY and CDR2 SYGVKD. Trimming shortened V by 11 bases and J by 2 bases, and 12 bases separated the two germline ends. CDR3: CAVRTDQETQYF. CDR3 DNA: TGTGCCGTACGGACAGATCAAGAGACCCAGTACTTC.

This clone was detected only a few times. The rearrangement uses TRBV5-4 and TRBJ2-1; TRBD2 matches at 7 bases. In germline, CDR1 is SGHNT, CDR2 YYREEE (reference sequence). With V trimmed by 4 bases and J by 9 bases, 7 bases remained unmatched. The CDR3 has 13 residues. The CDR3 loop is CASSPAREGEQFF. The CDR3 nucleotides read TGTGCCAGCAGCCCGGCCAGGGAGGGTGAGCAGTTCTTC.

The J gene is TRBJ1-2, the V gene TRBV11-1; D is possibly TRBD1 (6 bases). Per germline, CDR1 SGHAT and CDR2 FQDESV (reference sequence). The CDR3 totals 15 residues. Trimming left V 3 bases short and J 1 base short, with 12 bases between. Here the CDR3 reads CASSFGTQINYGYTF. The CDR3 DNA reads as TGTGCCAGCAGCTTCGGGACACAGATTAACTATGGCTACACCTTC.

The J gene is TRBJ1-2, the V gene TRBV7-9, with unresolved D. This CDR3 comprises 13 residues. V gave up 6 bases and J gave up 8 bases, with 16 bases separating them. Per the germline V gene, CDR1 is SEHNR and CDR2 is FQNEAQ (reference sequence). Here the CDR3 DNA reads TGTGCCAGCAGTTCTAGCAGGTTAGAAGGCTACACCTTC. Translation gives CASSSSRLEGYTF.

This clone occurred once. The rearrangement joins TRBV5-4 to TRBJ1-1, with D maybe TRBD1 (5 bases). Germline V gene lookup returns CDR1 SGHNT and CDR2 YYREEE (reference sequence). CDR3 length: 16 residues. The germline V and J ends were trimmed by 4 bases and 2 bases, with 18 bases remaining between them. The CDR3 coding sequence is TGTGCCAGCAGCACCGGGGGGGTATTGAGTAACACTGAAGCTTTCTTT. This codes for CASSTGGVLSNTEAFF.

The CDR3 is CASIEGRGDEQFF. The CDR3 coding sequence is TGTGCCAGCATTGAGGGTCGGGGTGATGAGCAGTTCTTC. The chain carries TRBV6-1 and TRBJ2-1, with a weak D call TRBD2 (5 bases). Germline CDR1 reads MNHNS; CDR2 reads SASEGT. CDR3 length: 13 residues. V dropped 7 bases and J dropped 8 bases, with 15 bases sitting between them.